This T cell receptor beta chain originates from a study of CD8 T cells in Susac syndrome. Included as multiple sclerosis controls were treatment-naive patients who had stable or active relapsing-remitting disease. TEMRA cells underwent FACS enrichment and CD8+ and CD4+ T cells underwent negative isolation. Random hexamers were used to reverse transcribe the RNA input (about 0.5 to 1 ug). TCRdb re-analysed the immunoSEQ multiplex PCR reads in MiXCR, keeping a single row per CDR3 protein. The sample has 150,000 to 160,000 distinct CDR3 sequences, just under 97% seen once. The CDR3 runs to 16 residues. Trimming removed 7 bases at V and 4 bases at J, with 22 bases between. CDR1 is SNHLY, CDR2 FYNNEI, per germline.

This chain links TRBV2 with TRBJ2-5; the D call may be TRBD1 or TRBD2 (5 bases each). This TCR was sampled from a human donor with multiple sclerosis. The material sequenced was CD8+ T cells from PBMCs. The CDR3 DNA reads as TGTGCCAGCAAAGATCCAGACGTCAGGGAGCGAGAGACCCAGTACTTC. Its translation: CASKDPDVRERETQYF.